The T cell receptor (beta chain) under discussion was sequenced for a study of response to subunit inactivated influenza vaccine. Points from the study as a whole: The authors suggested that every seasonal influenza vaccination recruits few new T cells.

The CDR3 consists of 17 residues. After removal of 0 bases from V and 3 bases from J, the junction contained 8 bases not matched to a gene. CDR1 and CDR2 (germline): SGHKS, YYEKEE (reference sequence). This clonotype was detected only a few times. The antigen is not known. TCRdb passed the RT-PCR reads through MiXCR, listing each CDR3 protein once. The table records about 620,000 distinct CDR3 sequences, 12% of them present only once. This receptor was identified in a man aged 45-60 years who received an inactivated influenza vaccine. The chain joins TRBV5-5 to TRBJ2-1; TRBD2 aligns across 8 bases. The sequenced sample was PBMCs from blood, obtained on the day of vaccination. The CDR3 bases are TGTGCCAGCAGCTTGGGGCTAGAACTAGCGGTCTACAATGAGCAGTTCTTC. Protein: CASSLGLELAVYNEQFF.